The 12 T cell receptor beta chains below come from one sample, sequenced in a study of T cell responses to AZD1222 COVID-19 vaccine. TCRdb's table, derived via immunoSEQ multiplex PCR, lists solely in-frame clones and lacks some. The sample contains about 31,000 clones, roughly 90% of which appear only once. This material consisted of peripheral blood, taken 28 days after the second AZD1222 dose. Receptors were obtained from an adult who received the AZD1222 COVID-19 vaccine.

The rearrangement joins TRBV7-8 to TRBJ2-7; TRBD1 matches 7 bases. The J segment lost 7 bases and the V segment lost 7 bases, leaving 13 bases of the junction unmatched. The CDR3 is made up of 14 amino acids. The germline V gene has CDR1 SGHVS and CDR2 FQNEAQ. The CDR3 DNA follows: TGTGCCAGCACCCGGACAGGAGGTTTGGGGGAGCAGTACTTC. Translation gives CASTRTGGLGEQYF.

The rearrangement joins TRBV4-3 to TRBJ2-2; TRBD1 matches at 9 bases. In germline, CDR1 is LGHNA, CDR2 YSLEER. After removal of 0 bases from V and 4 bases from J, the junction contained 6 bases not matched to a gene. The CDR3 sequence is 17 residues long. CDR3 protein: CASSQDQRQGGTGELFF. DNA of the CDR3: TGCGCCAGCAGCCAAGATCAGCGACAGGGGGGCACCGGGGAGCTGTTTTTT.

The gene calls are TRBV30 and TRBJ2-3; 7 nucleotides align to TRBD2. CDR1 GTSNPN and CDR2 SVGIG come from the germline V gene (reference sequence). The junction had 2 bases not matched to a gene; V was cut back by 5 bases and J by 0 bases. CDR3 length: 13 residues. CDR3 DNA sequence: TGTGCCTGGGAAGCGGGGAGCACAGATACGCAGTATTTT. Translation gives CAWEAGSTDTQYF.

The DNA for the CDR3 is TGTGCCAGCAGCTTAGTCCACGGTTATAATTCACCCCTCCACTTT. Amino acids: CASSLVHGYNSPLHF. The chain carries TRBV7-2 and TRBJ1-6; D uncertain. The CDR3 loop spans 15 amino acids. Germline V CDR1 and CDR2: SGHTA, FQGNSA. The germline V and J ends were trimmed by 1 base and 4 bases, with 8 bases remaining between them. The entire variable domain, with the rest obtained from reference TRBV7-2 and TRBJ1-6, is as follows: GAGVSQSPSNKVTEKGKDVELRCDPISGHTALYWYRQSLGQGLEFLIYFQGNSAPDKSGLPSDRFSAERTGGSVSTLTIQRTQQEDSAVYLCASSLVHGYNSPLHFGNGTRLTVT.

The chain couples TRBV27 to TRBJ1-6; 7 bases are shared with TRBD1. V lost 2 bases to trimming and J lost 13 bases; unmatched junction nucleotides: 8. The CDR3 covers 14 residues. Germline V gene sequence: CDR1 MNHEY, CDR2 SMNVEV (reference sequence). The CDR3 bases are TGTGCCAGCAGTTTAGCGTTTCAGGGGGTCCCCCTCCACTTT. Its translation: CASSLAFQGVPLHF.

The rearrangement joins TRBV18 to TRBJ2-3, with 8 bases identical to TRBD2. V shed 5 bases, J shed 8 bases, and the junction held 12 bases outside the gene matches. Germline CDR1 is KGHSH and CDR2 is LQKENI. The CDR3 is 15 residues long. CDR3 DNA sequence: TGTGCCAGCTCAAAGGGCTCTAGCGGGTATGGTACGCAGTATTTT. The encoded protein is CASSKGSSGYGTQYF.

This rearrangement joins TRBV15 to TRBJ2-3; 8 positions agree with TRBD1. Germline values: CDR1 LNHNV, CDR2 YYDKDF (reference sequence). The CDR3 contains 16 residues. The V and J ends lost 3 bases and 5 bases, in that order; junction bases with no gene match: 10. CDR3 sequence: CATSSWTGISGDTQYF. In DNA, the CDR3 is TGTGCCACCAGCAGTTGGACAGGGATTTCGGGAGATACGCAGTATTTT.

The V gene is TRBV5-6, the J gene TRBJ1-1; D may be TRBD1 (5 bases). The V gene's germline CDR1 is SGHDT and CDR2 YYEEEE. CDR3 length: 13 residues. The V gene lost 0 bases and the J gene lost 5 bases, with 8 bases spanning the gap. The CDR3 loop is CASSLVAGTEAFF. Here the CDR3 DNA reads TGTGCCAGCAGCTTGGTGGCAGGGACTGAAGCTTTCTTT.

The chain couples TRBV2 to TRBJ1-2; D not certain. This CDR3 spans 13 amino acids. Germline-derived CDR1 and CDR2 are SNHLY and FYNNEI. Trimming pared 1 base from V and 6 bases from J, leaving 9 bases between. The CDR3 sequence: CASSEGFSDGYTF. Written as DNA, the CDR3 is TGTGCCAGCAGTGAAGGTTTTTCTGATGGCTACACCTTC.

This clone has a single count. The rearrangement links TRBV4-1 to TRBJ2-6; D not resolved. Trimming shortened V by 3 bases and J by 1 base, and 10 bases separated the two germline ends. CDR1 is MGHRA, CDR2 YSYEKL, per germline. This CDR3 comprises 16 residues. Written as DNA, the CDR3 is TGCGCCAGCAGCCAGGCTAAGTTGTCTGGGGCCAACGTCCTGACTTTC. Translating it yields CASSQAKLSGANVLTF.

The V call is TRBV7-2, the J call TRBJ1-1, with D hard to call. Trimming pared 1 base from V and 1 base from J, leaving 10 bases between. The CDR3 runs to 15 residues. Looked up from germline, CDR1 is SGHTA and CDR2 is FQGNSA. CDR3 nucleotides: TGTGCCAGCAGCTTAGTTGACGGATGGAACACTGAAGCTTTCTTT. Translating it yields CASSLVDGWNTEAFF.

J is TRBJ1-5 and V is TRBV6-5, with D unclear. The V end was cut by 6 bases, the J end by 7 bases, with 16 bases between. The CDR3 consists of 14 residues. Looked up from germline, CDR1 is MNHEY and CDR2 is SVGAGI. The CDR3 region is CASRTAGAGQPQHF. The CDR3, as DNA: TGTGCCAGCAGGACGGCGGGTGCGGGGCAGCCCCAGCATTTT.